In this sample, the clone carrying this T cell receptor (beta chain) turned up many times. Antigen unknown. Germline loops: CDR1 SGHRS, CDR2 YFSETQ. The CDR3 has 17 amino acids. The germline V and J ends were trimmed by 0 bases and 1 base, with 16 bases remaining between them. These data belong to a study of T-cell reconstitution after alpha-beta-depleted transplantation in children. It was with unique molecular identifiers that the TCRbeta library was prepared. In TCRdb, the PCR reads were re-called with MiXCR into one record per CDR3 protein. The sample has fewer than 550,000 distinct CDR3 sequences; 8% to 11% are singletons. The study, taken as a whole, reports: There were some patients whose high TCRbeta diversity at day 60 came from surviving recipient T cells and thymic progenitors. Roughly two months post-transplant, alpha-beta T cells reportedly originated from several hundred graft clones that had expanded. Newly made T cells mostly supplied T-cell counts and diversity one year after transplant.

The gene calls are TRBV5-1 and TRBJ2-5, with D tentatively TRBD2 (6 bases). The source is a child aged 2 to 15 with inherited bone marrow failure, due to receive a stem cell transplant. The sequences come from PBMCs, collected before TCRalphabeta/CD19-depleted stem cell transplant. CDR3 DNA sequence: TGCGCCAGCAGCTTGGGTAGCGTAAGGCGGGGCCAAGAGACCCAGTACTTC. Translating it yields CASSLGSVRRGQETQYF.